The 5 T cell receptor beta chains below were found in one sample sequenced in a study of shared clonotypes between healthy human individuals. Clones were read by immunoSEQ multiplex PCR, and TCRdb kept only the in-frame ones, dropping some. The data show 2 million to 2.5 million clones, with approximately 90% seen just once and 0.37% held by the top ten. What was sequenced was naive CD4+ T cells from PBMCs. The sample's subset: CD45RA+ positively selected. The receptor source for this set is a man between 18 and 29 years old in good health. Some clones in this sample may be carry-over from other donors' samples.

This chain connects TRBV5-1 to TRBJ2-3, with D possibly TRBD1 on 5 matching bases. V was trimmed by 1 base and J by 0 bases, leaving 12 bases between them. The CDR3 length is 16 residues. The germline V gene encodes CDR1 SGHRS and CDR2 YFSETQ. This chain's CDR3 is CASSLPQGLSTDTQYF. The CDR3 DNA reads as TGCGCCAGCAGCTTGCCCCAGGGATTAAGCACAGATACGCAGTATTTT.

Comments on this clone: Other DNA sequences of this sample code for an identical CDR3. The rearrangement links TRBV6-5 to TRBJ1-5; D not certain. The CDR3 is 13 residues long. V dropped 4 bases and J dropped 2 bases, with 6 bases sitting between them. From germline, CDR1 is MNHEY and CDR2 SVGAGI. The CDR3 protein is CASSFRGNQPQHF. The CDR3 nucleotides read TGTGCCAGCAGTTTTAGGGGCAATCAGCCCCAGCATTTT.

The V gene is TRBV28, the J gene TRBJ1-3; 7 bases are shared with TRBD1. The V segment lost 6 bases and the J segment 4 bases; nucleotides outside the gene matches: 9. The CDR3 has 15 residues. CDR1 and CDR2 (germline): MDHEN, SYDVKM. The CDR3 reads CASRTTGTEGNTIYF. The CDR3 bases are TGTGCCAGCAGAACCACCGGGACAGAGGGAAACACCATATATTTT.

The chain uses TRBV18 and TRBJ2-1, with 7 bases aligning to TRBD1. Germline CDR1 and CDR2: KGHSH and LQKENI. The CDR3 has 15 amino acids. After removal of 3 bases from V and 4 bases from J, the junction contained 6 bases not matched to a gene. The CDR3, as DNA: TGTGCCAGCTCACCCCTCCTACAGGGGTACAATGAGCAGTTCTTC. Encoded protein: CASSPLLQGYNEQFF. The variable domain in full, with the rest retrieved from reference TRBV18 and TRBJ2-1, is NAGVMQNPRHLVRRRGQEARLRCSPMKGHSHVYWYRQLPEEGLKFMVYLQKENIIDESGMPKERFSAEFPKEGPSILRIQQVVRGDSAAYFCASSPLLQGYNEQFFGPGTRLTVL.

As regards this clone: Other DNA sequences from this sample encode an identical CDR3 as well. The chain has TRBV18 and TRBJ1-2; possibly TRBD1 for D (5 bases). The CDR3 spans 13 residues. The V and J ends lost 3 bases and 0 bases respectively, with 5 bases between them. Germline V gene data show CDR1 as KGHSH and CDR2 as LQKENI. CDR3 coding DNA: TGTGCCAGCTCACCGACAGCTAACTATGGCTACACCTTC. Protein sequence: CASSPTANYGYTF.